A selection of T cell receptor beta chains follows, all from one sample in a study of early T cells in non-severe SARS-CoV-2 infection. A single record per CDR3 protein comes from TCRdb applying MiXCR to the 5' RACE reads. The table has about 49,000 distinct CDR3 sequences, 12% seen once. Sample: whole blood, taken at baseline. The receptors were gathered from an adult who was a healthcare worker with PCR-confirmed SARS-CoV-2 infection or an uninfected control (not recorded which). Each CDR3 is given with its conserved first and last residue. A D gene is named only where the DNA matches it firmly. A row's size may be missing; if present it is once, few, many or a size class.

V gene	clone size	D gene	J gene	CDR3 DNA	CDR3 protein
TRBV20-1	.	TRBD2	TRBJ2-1	TGCAGTGCTAGAAGGACTAGCTACAATGAGCAGTTCTTC	CSARRTSYNEQFF
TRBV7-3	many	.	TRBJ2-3	TGTGCCAGCAGCTTACGTGGCGGGTCGGGCCCAGATACGCAGTATTTT	CASSLRGGSGPDTQYF
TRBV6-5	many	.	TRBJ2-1	TGTGCCAGCAGTCTCGGGACCTCGACGGGTGAGCAGTTCTTC	CASSLGTSTGEQFF
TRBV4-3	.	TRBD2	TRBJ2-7	TGCGCCAGCAGCCCCACCCGGGGAGGGACCTACGAGCAGTACTTC	CASSPTRGGTYEQYF
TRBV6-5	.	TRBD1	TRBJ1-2	TGTGCCAGCAGTCTGGACAGGGTTACGTGGGGCTACACCTTC	CASSLDRVTWGYTF
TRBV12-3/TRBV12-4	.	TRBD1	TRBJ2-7	TGTGCCAGCAGTCCCGGCAGGGGGCTTACCTACGAGCAGTACTTC	CASSPGRGLTYEQYF
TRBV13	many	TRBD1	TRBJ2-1	TGTGCCAGCAGCCAGGACAGGGAAGGGAACAATGAGCAGTTCTTC	CASSQDREGNNEQFF
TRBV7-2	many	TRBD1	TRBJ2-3	TGTGCCAGCAGCTATAAGGGGGACAGGGGGTTTTTCAAGGATACGCAGTATTTT	CASSYKGDRGFFKDTQYF
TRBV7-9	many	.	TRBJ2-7	TGTGCCAGCAGCTTAGGATCCGGCGAGCAGTACTTC	CASSLGSGEQYF
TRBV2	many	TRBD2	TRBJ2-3	TGTGCCAGCAGGACTAGCTTCACAGATACGCAGTATTTT	CASRTSFTDTQYF
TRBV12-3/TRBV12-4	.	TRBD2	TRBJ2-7	TGTGCCAGCAGCCTCAGCGGGAGCAGTAGCGAGCAGTACTTC	CASSLSGSSSEQYF
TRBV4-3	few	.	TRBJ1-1	TGCGCCAGCAGCCTAGTTTTGGGGGGGGCGACTGAAGCTTTCTTT	CASSLVLGGATEAFF
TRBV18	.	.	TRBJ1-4	TGTGCCAGCTCACCCGGTTCAGGGAGTGAAAAACTGTTTTTT	CASSPGSGSEKLFF
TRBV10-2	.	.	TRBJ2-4	TGCGCCAGCAGTGAGCCTCAAAACATTCAGTACTTC	CASSEPQNIQYF
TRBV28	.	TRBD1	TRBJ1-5	TGTGCCAGCAGTCTTGACAGGGGAAATCAGCCCCAGCATTTT	CASSLDRGNQPQHF
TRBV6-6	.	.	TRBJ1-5	TGTGCCAGCAAAACGGGGCCGGAGCCCCAGCATTTT	CASKTGPEPQHF
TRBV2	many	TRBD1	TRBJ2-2	TGTGCCAGCCTGCGTACAGGGGGCGGAAACGGGGAGCTGTTTTTT	CASLRTGGGNGELFF
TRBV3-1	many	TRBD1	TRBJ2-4	TGTGCCAGCAGCCAACGGGACAGGGGAAACATTCAGTACTTC	CASSQRDRGNIQYF
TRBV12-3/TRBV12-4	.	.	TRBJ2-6	TGTGCCAGCAGTTTAGCCCGACAGCTCGCTGGGGCCAACGTCCTGACTTTC	CASSLARQLAGANVLTF
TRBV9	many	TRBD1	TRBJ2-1	TGTGCCAGCAGCGTTCACAGGGGTGTCTACAATGAGCAGTTCTTC	CASSVHRGVYNEQFF
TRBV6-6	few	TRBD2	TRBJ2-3	TGTGCCAGCAGTGGGGGGGTAGCCCAGACAGATACGCAGTATTTT	CASSGGVAQTDTQYF
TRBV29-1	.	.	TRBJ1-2	TGCAGCGTTGATGGTCAAAACTATGGCTACACCTTC	CSVDGQNYGYTF
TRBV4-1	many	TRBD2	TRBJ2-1	TGCGCCAGCAGCCAGAAGGGGACTAGCGTCCGTAGCTCCTACAATGAGCAGTTCTTC	CASSQKGTSVRSSYNEQFF
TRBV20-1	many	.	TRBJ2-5	TGCAGTGCGGCCGGGACCTTACAGCAAGAGACCCAGTACTTC	CSAAGTLQQETQYF
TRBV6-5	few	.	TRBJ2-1	TGTGCCAGCAGTTCCTCAGGGGATGAGCAGTTCTTC	CASSSSGDEQFF
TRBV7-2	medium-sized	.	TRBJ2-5	TGTGCCAGCAGCTTATCAGAGACCCAGTACTTC	CASSLSETQYF
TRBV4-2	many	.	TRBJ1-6	TGTGCCAGCAGCCAAGATTTGGGGATCACCCTCCACTTT	CASSQDLGITLHF
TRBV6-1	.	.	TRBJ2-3	TGTGCCAGCAGGATAGGTAAACCAGATACGCAGTATTTT	CASRIGKPDTQYF
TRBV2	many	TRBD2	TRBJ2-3	TGTGCCAGCAGTGAAGAAACTAGCGGCCATACGCAGTATTTT	CASSEETSGHTQYF
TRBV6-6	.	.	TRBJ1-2	TGTGCCAGCAGCTACAACCAGGGACCCTGGTATGGCTACACCTTC	CASSYNQGPWYGYTF
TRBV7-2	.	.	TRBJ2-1	TGTGCCAGCAGCTTCACGGGACCAAACAATGAGCAGTTCTTC	CASSFTGPNNEQFF
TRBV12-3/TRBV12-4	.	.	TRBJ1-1	TGTGCCAGCAGTCCAAGAATCCACGCTGAAGCTTTCTTT	CASSPRIHAEAFF
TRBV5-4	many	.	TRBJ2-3	TGTGCCAGCAGCTTGGACAGAGGCGTCACAGATACGCAGTATTTT	CASSLDRGVTDTQYF
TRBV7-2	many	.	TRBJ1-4	TGTGCCAGCAGCTTAGTAATGGGACCCGATGAAAAACTGTTTTTT	CASSLVMGPDEKLFF
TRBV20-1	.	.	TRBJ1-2	TGCAGTGCTAGAGAGCGGGGGACCTATGGCTACACCTTC	CSARERGTYGYTF
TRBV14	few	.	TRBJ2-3	TGTGCCAGCAGCCTTGGGGGCCTAGGCACAGATACGCAGTATTTT	CASSLGGLGTDTQYF
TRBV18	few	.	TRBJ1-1	TGTGCCAGCTCACCACTTACCAGTCAGAACACTGAAGCTTTCTTT	CASSPLTSQNTEAFF
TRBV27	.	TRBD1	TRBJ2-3	TGTGCCAGCACTGGACAGGGTGTAGATACGCAGTATTTT	CASTGQGVDTQYF
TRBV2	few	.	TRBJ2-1	TGTGCCAGCAGTGATATGACGGGTGAGCAGTTCTTC	CASSDMTGEQFF
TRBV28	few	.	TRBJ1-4	TGTGCCAGCAGGAGAGCGTACAGGGTTGGTGAAAAACTGTTTTTT	CASRRAYRVGEKLFF
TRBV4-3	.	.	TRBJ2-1	TGCGCCAGCAGCCAAGAAGACTTGAGAAAGCAGTTCTTC	CASSQEDLRKQFF
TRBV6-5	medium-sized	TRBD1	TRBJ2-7	TGTGCCAGCAGTCAGCCGGGACAGGGATCGAAATACGAGCAGTACTTC	CASSQPGQGSKYEQYF
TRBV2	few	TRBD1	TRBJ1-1	TGTGCCAGCAGTAGGGACAGGGGGCTAACTGAAGCTTTCTTT	CASSRDRGLTEAFF
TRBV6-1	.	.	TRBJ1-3	TGTGCCAGCAGTGATCGTCCGGGATCGAGCTCTGGAAACACCATATATTTT	CASSDRPGSSSGNTIYF
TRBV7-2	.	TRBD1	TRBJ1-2	TGTGCCAGCAGCTCGGAACCCGGGACAGTTAACTATGGCTACACCTTC	CASSSEPGTVNYGYTF
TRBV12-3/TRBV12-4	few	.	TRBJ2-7	TGTGCCAGCAGATGGAGCCTGACCGAGCAGTACTTC	CASRWSLTEQYF
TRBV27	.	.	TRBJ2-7	TGTGCCAGCAGTTTCCAGAGCTCCTACGAGCAGTACTTC	CASSFQSSYEQYF
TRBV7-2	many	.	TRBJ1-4	TGTGCCAGCAGGGCGAGAGGGGCTAATGAAAAACTGTTTTTT	CASRARGANEKLFF
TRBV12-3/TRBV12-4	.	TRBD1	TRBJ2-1	TGTGCCAGCAGGGGACAGGGAAGTTACAATGAGCAGTTCTTC	CASRGQGSYNEQFF
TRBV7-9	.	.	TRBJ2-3	TGTGCCAGCAGCTCGCTTCTGGAAGGCACAGATACGCAGTATTTT	CASSSLLEGTDTQYF
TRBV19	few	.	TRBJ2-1	TGTGCCAGTAGTCCCCTGATCGTTCGGAGCTCCTACAATGAGCAGTTCTTC	CASSPLIVRSSYNEQFF
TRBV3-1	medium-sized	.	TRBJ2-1	TGTGCCAGCAGCCCAAGGGTGCATGAGCAGTTCTTC	CASSPRVHEQFF
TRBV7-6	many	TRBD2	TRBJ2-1	TGTGCCAGCAGCTCCTCTAGCGGCGATGAGCAGTTCTTC	CASSSSSGDEQFF
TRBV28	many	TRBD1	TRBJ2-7	TGTGCCAGCAGGGGACAGGGTGTGGGGGAGCAGTACTTC	CASRGQGVGEQYF
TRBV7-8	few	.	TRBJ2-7	TGTGCCAGCAGCTTACTCTACGGGAAGGAGTCCTACGAGCAGTACTTC	CASSLLYGKESYEQYF
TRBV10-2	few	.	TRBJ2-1	TGCGCCAGCAGTGTGCCGTGGGGGGCAAACAATGAGCAGTTCTTC	CASSVPWGANNEQFF
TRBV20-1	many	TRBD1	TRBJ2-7	TGCAGTGCTCGTGATAACAGGGGAGTATCCTACGAGCAGTACTTC	CSARDNRGVSYEQYF
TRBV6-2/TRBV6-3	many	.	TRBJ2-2	TGTGCCAGCAGTTACGGGGTTCCCACCGGGGAGCTGTTTTTT	CASSYGVPTGELFF
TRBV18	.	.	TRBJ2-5	TGTGCCAGCTCACCAAACCGTCAAACTCGTGAGACCCAGTACTTC	CASSPNRQTRETQYF
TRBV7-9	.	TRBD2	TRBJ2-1	TGTGCCAGCAGCTTAACCCCGCCAGCGGGAGCCAATGAGCAGTTCTTC	CASSLTPPAGANEQFF